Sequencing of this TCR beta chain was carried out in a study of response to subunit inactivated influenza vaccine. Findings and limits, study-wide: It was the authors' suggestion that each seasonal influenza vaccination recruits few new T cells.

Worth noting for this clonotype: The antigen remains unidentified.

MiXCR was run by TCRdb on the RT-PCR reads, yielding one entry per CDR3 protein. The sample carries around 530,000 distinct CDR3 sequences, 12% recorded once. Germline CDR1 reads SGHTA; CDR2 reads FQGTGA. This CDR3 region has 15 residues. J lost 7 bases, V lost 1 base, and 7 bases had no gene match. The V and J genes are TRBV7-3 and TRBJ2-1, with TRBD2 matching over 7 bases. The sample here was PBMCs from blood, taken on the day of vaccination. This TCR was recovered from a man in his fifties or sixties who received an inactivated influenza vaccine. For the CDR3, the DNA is TGTGCCAGCAGCTTAAGCGGGAGTTGGGGGAATGAGCAGTTCTTC. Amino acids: CASSLSGSWGNEQFF.